The clone carrying this T cell receptor (beta chain) was observed a few times. In TCRdb, the RT-PCR reads were re-called with MiXCR into one record per CDR3 protein. The sample yields over 400,000 distinct CDR3 sequences, under 20% seen once. V dropped 8 bases and J dropped 1 base, with 14 bases sitting between them. This CDR3 has 15 residues. The data were taken from a study of patients and donors after allogeneic stem cell transplantation. The chain joins TRBV12-3 or TRBV12-4 to TRBJ2-2; D perhaps matches TRBD1 (5 bases). The clonotype was recovered from a human donor who was either an allogeneic HSCT recipient or a stem cell or donor lymphocyte infusion donor (not recorded which). It is not recorded whose cells these are; they may come from a transplant donor. Sequencing was performed on blood, either unsorted or a sorted T cell fraction (not recorded which). For the CDR3, the DNA is TGTGCCAGCCGAAAAGGGGCCGGGAACACCGGGGAGCTGTTTTTT. Encoded protein: CASRKGAGNTGELFF.